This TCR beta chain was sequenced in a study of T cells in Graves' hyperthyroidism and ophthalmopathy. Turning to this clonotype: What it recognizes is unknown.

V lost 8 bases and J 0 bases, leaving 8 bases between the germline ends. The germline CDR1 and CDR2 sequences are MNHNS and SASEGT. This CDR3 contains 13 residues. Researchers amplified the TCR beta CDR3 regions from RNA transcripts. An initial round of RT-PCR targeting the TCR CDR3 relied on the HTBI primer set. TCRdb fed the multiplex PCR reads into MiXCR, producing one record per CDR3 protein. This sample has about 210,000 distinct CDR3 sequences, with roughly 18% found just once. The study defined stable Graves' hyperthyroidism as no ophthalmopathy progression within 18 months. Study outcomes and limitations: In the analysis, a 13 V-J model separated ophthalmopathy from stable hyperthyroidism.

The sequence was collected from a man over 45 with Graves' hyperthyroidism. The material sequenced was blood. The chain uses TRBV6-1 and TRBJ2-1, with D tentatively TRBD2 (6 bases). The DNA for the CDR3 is TGTGCCAGCTGGACTACCTCCTACAATGAGCAGTTCTTC. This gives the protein CASWTTSYNEQFF.